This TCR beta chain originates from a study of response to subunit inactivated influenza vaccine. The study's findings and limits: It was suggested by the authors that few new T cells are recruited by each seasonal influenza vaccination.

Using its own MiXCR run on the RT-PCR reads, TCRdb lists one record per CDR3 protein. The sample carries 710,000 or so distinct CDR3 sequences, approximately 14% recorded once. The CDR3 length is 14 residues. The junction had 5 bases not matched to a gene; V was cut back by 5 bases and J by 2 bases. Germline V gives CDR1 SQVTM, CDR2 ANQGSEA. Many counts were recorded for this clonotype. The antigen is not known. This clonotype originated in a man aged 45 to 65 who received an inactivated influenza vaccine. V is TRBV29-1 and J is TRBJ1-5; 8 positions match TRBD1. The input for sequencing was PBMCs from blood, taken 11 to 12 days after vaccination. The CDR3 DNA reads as TGCAGCGTTTCGACGGGACAGGGCAATCAGCCCCAGCATTTT. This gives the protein CSVSTGQGNQPQHF.